Listed below are T cell receptor beta chains from one sample, sequenced in a study of blood T cell repertoires in COVID-19. The table came from immunoSEQ multiplex PCR; TCRdb's copy has only in-frame clones and leaves some out. The sample holds 200,000 to 250,000 clones, 65% to 85% seen once. Sequenced sample: PBMCs or T cells enriched from blood (not recorded which). The receptors come from a woman aged 55-70 years who had recovered from COVID-19. Both conserved end residues are part of each CDR3. The D gene is left open where the match is weak. Where a row states a size, it is once, few, many or the class of an expanded clone; other rows omit it.

cdr3_nt cdr3_aa d_call j_call v_call clone_size
TGTGCCACCAGCAACGACAGGGGACGGTATGGCTACACCTTC CATSNDRGRYGYTF TRBD1 TRBJ1-2 TRBV15 -
TGTGCCAGCAGCCAGCGGTCCTACCCGACCCGTCAAGAGACCCAGTACTTC CASSQRSYPTRQETQYF - TRBJ2-5 TRBV3-1/TRBV3-2 many
TGCGCCAGCAACCAGGGGAGAAGCACAGATACGCAGTATTTT CASNQGRSTDTQYF - TRBJ2-3 TRBV4-1 -
TGTGCCAGCAGTTTATGGAGGGAGTCCACTGAAGCTTTCTTT CASSLWRESTEAFF - TRBJ1-1 TRBV27 -
TGCGCCAGCAGCTTGGATGGTGGGACAAGCAATCAGCCCCAGCATTTT CASSLDGGTSNQPQHF - TRBJ1-5 TRBV5-1 -
TGTGCCAGCAGTTACTCGAGCATGAGCTCCTACAATGAGCAGTTCTTC CASSYSSMSSYNEQFF - TRBJ2-1 TRBV6-5 -
TGTGCCAGTAGTATGGCGGGACGCTTGAATCAGCCCCAGCATTTT CASSMAGRLNQPQHF - TRBJ1-5 TRBV19 -
TGTGCCAGCAGCCCTATCTCCGGGGGGGCCCATAACTATGGCTACACCTTC CASSPISGGAHNYGYTF - TRBJ1-2 TRBV7-9 -
TGTGCCAGCAGTCGACAGGGCACGGGGCACACTGAAGCTTTCTTT CASSRQGTGHTEAFF TRBD1 TRBJ1-1 TRBV6-5 -
TGTGCCACCCGGGACACACTATACTACGAGCAGTACTTC CATRDTLYYEQYF - TRBJ2-7 TRBV27 -
TGTGCCAGCAGCCAAGTTCTTGGCACAGATACGCAGTATTTT CASSQVLGTDTQYF - TRBJ2-3 TRBV4-2 -
TGTGCCAGCAGCGTAGCTCCTATCTACGAGCAGTACTTC CASSVAPIYEQYF - TRBJ2-7 TRBV9 -
TGCAGCGCCGTATCAGGGCGCGGCTATGGCTACACCTTC CSAVSGRGYGYTF - TRBJ1-2 TRBV29-1 -
TGTGCCAGTAGTATAGTTGGGGCAAGTGAAGCTTTCTTT CASSIVGASEAFF - TRBJ1-1 TRBV19 -
TGTGCCAGCAGACAGGACAGCTACGAGCAGTACTTC CASRQDSYEQYF - TRBJ2-7 TRBV12-3/TRBV12-4 -
TGTGCCAGCAGCTTAGGTGGACAATTACTACCCTATGGCTACACCTTC CASSLGGQLLPYGYTF - TRBJ1-2 TRBV11-2 -
TGTGCCAGCAGGCCTCCGGGACTAGCGGCGGGGGGCCAGTACTTC CASRPPGLAAGGQYF TRBD2 TRBJ2-5 TRBV2 -
TGTGCCAGCAGCTGGGGACAGGGCGACTATGGCTACACCTTC CASSWGQGDYGYTF TRBD1 TRBJ1-2 TRBV6-6 -